Following are 24 T cell receptor beta chains from one sample sequenced in a study of T cell responses to AZD1222 COVID-19 vaccine. Only in-frame clones appear in the TCRdb table, and some are missing; sequencing was by immunoSEQ multiplex PCR. This table has around 140,000 clones, 90% appearing once. Here the sequenced sample was peripheral blood, taken on day 0 of AZD1222 vaccination. The receptors here all came from an adult in good health.

The chain couples TRBV6-5 to TRBJ1-2; D perhaps matches TRBD1 (6 bases). This CDR3 spans 14 amino acids. Germline CDR1 reads MNHEY; CDR2 reads SVGAGI. The ends were cut back, 7 bases at V and 3 bases at J, with 15 bases in the middle. The CDR3 DNA reads as TGTGCCAGCAAGAAGGGGGTCTGGGACTATGGCTACACCTTC. Amino acids: CASKKGVWDYGYTF.

V usage is TRBV15 and J usage is TRBJ1-1, with 8 bases fitting TRBD1. This CDR3 is built from 14 residues. In germline, CDR1 is LNHNV, CDR2 YYDKDF (reference sequence). V trimming: 3 bases; J trimming: 10 bases; junction bases outside the gene matches: 10. The CDR3 DNA reads as TGTGCCACCAGCAGCGACTCGACAGGGGACGCAGCTTTCTTT. Its protein product is CATSSDSTGDAAFF.

The chain employs TRBV28 and TRBJ1-1; D may be TRBD1 (5 bases). Trimming left V 10 bases short and J 2 bases short, with 17 bases between. This CDR3 spans 14 amino acids. Per the germline V gene, CDR1 is MDHEN and CDR2 is SYDVKM. CDR3 sequence: CAIRDFRANTEAFF. CDR3 in DNA: TGTGCCATTCGGGATTTCAGGGCAAACACTGAAGCTTTCTTT.

This chain joins TRBV6-2 or TRBV6-3 and TRBJ1-1, with no clear D. CDR3 length: 18 residues. V was cut by 1 base and J by 3 bases, with 21 bases left in between. The germline V gene encodes CDR1 MNHEY and CDR2 SVGEGT. CDR3 in DNA: TGTGCCAGCAGTTACTGGGGTTTATCTTTGATGGAGGACACTGAAGCTTTCTTT. This translates into CASSYWGLSLMEDTEAFF.

The chain uses TRBV18 and TRBJ1-5; no reliable D call. The CDR3 runs to 15 residues. Germline V CDR1 and CDR2: KGHSH, LQKENI. V was shortened by 2 bases and J by 1 base, with 9 bases between the two germline ends. CDR3 sequence reads: CASSPMRGSNQPQHF. CDR3 bases: TGTGCCAGCTCACCAATGCGAGGGAGCAATCAGCCCCAGCATTTT.

The rearrangement links TRBV5-1 to TRBJ2-6; no reliable D call. Deletions cut 4 bases from V and 2 bases from J, with 4 bases between. This CDR3 is 13 amino acids long. Germline V gene sequence: CDR1 SGHRS, CDR2 YFSETQ. CDR3 region: CASSNPGANVLTF. In DNA form, the CDR3 reads TGCGCCAGCAGCAATCCTGGGGCCAACGTCCTGACTTTC.

The CDR3 DNA reads TGCGCCAGCAGCCAAGGGTCGTTCGGGACAGGGGGTGAAAAACTGTTTTTT. Encoded protein: CASSQGSFGTGGEKLFF. The chain links TRBV4-1 to TRBJ1-4; 11 bases are shared with TRBD1. V trimming: 1 base; J trimming: 7 bases; junction bases outside the gene matches: 8. The V gene's germline CDR1 is MGHRA and CDR2 YSYEKL. CDR3 length: 17 residues.

The chain has TRBV3-1 (or the pseudogene TRBV3-2) and TRBJ2-7; the D is unclear. This CDR3 has 15 amino acids. Germline-derived CDR1 and CDR2 are LGHDT and YNNKEL (reference sequence). V lost 1 base, J lost 6 bases, and 16 bases lay in between. The CDR3 here is CASSQVGAPEGEQYF. The CDR3 DNA is TGTGCCAGCAGCCAAGTGGGCGCCCCTGAAGGCGAGCAGTACTTC.

This chain links TRBV4-2 with TRBJ2-7; D is unresolved. This CDR3 region has 15 residues. From germline, CDR1 is LGHNA and CDR2 YNFKEQ. Between the trimmed V and J ends, which lost 3 bases and 0 bases, there was a span of 12 bases. The CDR3 region is CASSQGPGYSYEQYF. For the CDR3, the DNA is TGTGCCAGCAGCCAGGGCCCGGGCTACTCCTACGAGCAGTACTTC.

The rearrangement uses TRBV6-2 or TRBV6-3 and TRBJ2-3, with D unresolved. Trimming left V 3 bases short and J 4 bases short, with 5 bases between. Germline V lookup: CDR1 MNHEY, CDR2 SVGEGT. The CDR3 length is 12 residues. CDR3: CASSYTSDTQYF. The CDR3 nucleotides read TGTGCCAGCAGTTATACCTCAGATACGCAGTATTTT.

This chain joins TRBV20-1 and TRBJ1-5, with unresolved D. The V end was cut by 3 bases, the J end by 4 bases, with 16 bases between. The CDR3 extends over 15 amino acids. Germline lookup yields CDR1 DFQATT and CDR2 SNEGSKA (reference sequence). In nucleotides, the CDR3 is TGCAGTGCTAGTATTACGATGGAAAGAAATCAGCCCCAGCATTTT. It is translated as CSASITMERNQPQHF.

The genes are TRBV4-3 and TRBJ2-1; no firm D call. This CDR3 is 13 amino acids long. CDR1 is LGHNA, CDR2 YSLEER, per germline. V shed 0 bases and J shed 7 bases, with 7 bases lying between them. The CDR3, as DNA: TGCGCCAGCAGCCAAGAACTCTGGAATGAGCAGTTCTTC. Amino acid sequence: CASSQELWNEQFF.

The chain is built from TRBV9 and TRBJ1-5, with 8 bases that match TRBD1. V lost 2 bases and J lost 6; bases outside the gene matches: 4. The CDR3 spans 14 residues. Looked up from germline, CDR1 is SGDLS and CDR2 is YYNGEE. The CDR3 spells CASSVGQAGQPQHF. CDR3 nucleotide sequence: TGTGCCAGCAGCGTGGGACAGGCGGGTCAGCCCCAGCATTTT.

The chain links TRBV7-8 to TRBJ2-2, with 7 bases matching TRBD1. CDR1 SGHVS and CDR2 FQNEAQ come from the germline V gene. Unmatched junction bases numbered 10, after V lost 5 bases and J lost 4 bases. The CDR3 extends over 16 amino acids. In nucleotides, the CDR3 is TGTGCCAGCAGCCTACTACTACAGGGGAGCACCGGGGAGCTGTTTTTT. Translation gives CASSLLLQGSTGELFF.

In its sample, this clone was seen once. The chain couples TRBV5-6 to TRBJ2-3; TRBD2 agrees at 7 bases. The CDR3 is made up of 15 amino acids. V shed 10 bases and J 4 bases; nucleotides not matched to a gene: 15. Germline CDR1 and CDR2: SGHDT and YYEEEE. CDR3 DNA sequence: TGTGCCTCCCATTTATGGGGGGGTGCAGCAGATACGCAGTATTTT. Residues: CASHLWGGAADTQYF.

This sequence joins TRBV13 and TRBJ2-1, with 11 bases identical to TRBD1. CDR3 length: 19 amino acids. The trim removed 0 bases at V and 5 bases at J, leaving 12 bases unmatched. Germline assignment: CDR1 PRHDT and CDR2 FYEKMQ (reference sequence). CDR3 coding DNA: TGTGCCAGCAGCTTAGGCCTTCACGGGTCGGGACAGGGGGACAATGAGCAGTTCTTC. This codes for CASSLGLHGSGQGDNEQFF.

V usage is TRBV6-5 and J usage is TRBJ1-3, with TRBD1 matching 8 bases. V lost 7 bases and J lost 4; bases outside the gene matches: 6. Germline V lookup: CDR1 MNHEY, CDR2 SVGAGI. The CDR3 sequence is 14 residues long. The CDR3 DNA reads TGTGCCAGCATGATCAGGGGGCTCGGAAACACCATATATTTT. Amino acids: CASMIRGLGNTIYF.

The genes are TRBV5-1 and TRBJ1-2, with 10 nucleotides matching TRBD1. The germline CDR1 and CDR2 sequences are SGHRS and YFSETQ. The CDR3 is made up of 15 amino acids. Germline trimming cut 1 base from V and 5 bases from J; bases unmatched to any gene: 5. CDR3 in amino acids: CASSLLGTGAYGYTF. CDR3 nucleotides: TGCGCCAGCAGCTTGCTAGGGACAGGGGCATATGGCTACACCTTC.

J is TRBJ1-2 and V is TRBV29-1; tentative D call: TRBD1 (5 bases). This CDR3 is built from 15 residues. The V and J ends lost 7 bases and 1 base respectively, with 19 bases between them. Germline V CDR1 and CDR2: SQVTM, ANQGSEA. The DNA of the CDR3 is TGCAGCGCCGAACCCCAGGGCCCCTTTAACTATGGCTACACCTTC. This translates into CSAEPQGPFNYGYTF.

V gene TRBV7-2 combines with J gene TRBJ2-2, with 7 nucleotides matching TRBD1. Losses at the gene ends were 4 bases for V and 1 base for J; bases not matched to a gene: 0. Per the germline V gene, CDR1 is SGHTA and CDR2 is FQGNSA. This CDR3 is 14 amino acids long. This CDR3 reads CASSWTGNTGELFF. CDR3 nucleotides: TGTGCCAGCAGCTGGACAGGGAACACCGGGGAGCTGTTTTTT.

The chain is built from TRBV29-1 and TRBJ2-3; 7 bases fit TRBD2. With 6 bases clipped from V and 3 bases from J, the junction kept 6 bases outside the gene matches. Germline CDR1 is SQVTM and CDR2 is ANQGSEA. This CDR3 has 13 amino acids. Here the CDR3 DNA reads TGCAGCGTCCGGGGAGGGGTGACAGATACGCAGTATTTT. This translates into CSVRGGVTDTQYF.

The chain has TRBV28 and TRBJ1-2, with unresolved D. The CDR3 has 11 amino acids. Between the trimmed V and J ends, which lost 4 bases and 8 bases, there was a span of 8 bases. Per the germline V gene, CDR1 is MDHEN and CDR2 is SYDVKM. The CDR3 loop reads CASSSGYGYTF. As DNA, the CDR3 is TGTGCCAGCAGTTCGGGGTACGGCTACACCTTC.

The CDR3 is CASSPWATGLAKNIQYF. In nucleotides, the CDR3 is TGTGCCAGCTCCCCATGGGCAACCGGCCTGGCCAAAAACATTCAGTACTTC. This rearrangement joins TRBV3-1 (or the pseudogene TRBV3-2) to TRBJ2-4; D ambiguous. The V end lost 8 bases, the J end lost 1 base, and 21 bases lay between the germline ends. Germline V lookup: CDR1 LGHDT, CDR2 YNNKEL (reference sequence). The CDR3 length is 17 residues.

A few counts support this clone. Its ends do not fully match the called genes, so a read error is possible. This sequence joins TRBV2 and TRBJ2-7; no clear D. The CDR3 loop spans 15 amino acids. Germline CDR1 reads SNHLY; CDR2 reads FYNNEI. Here the CDR3 reads CASTEGQLAPGEQYF. CDR3 in DNA: TGTGCCAGCACTGAAGGCCAGCTCGCACCCGGCGAGCAGTACTTC.